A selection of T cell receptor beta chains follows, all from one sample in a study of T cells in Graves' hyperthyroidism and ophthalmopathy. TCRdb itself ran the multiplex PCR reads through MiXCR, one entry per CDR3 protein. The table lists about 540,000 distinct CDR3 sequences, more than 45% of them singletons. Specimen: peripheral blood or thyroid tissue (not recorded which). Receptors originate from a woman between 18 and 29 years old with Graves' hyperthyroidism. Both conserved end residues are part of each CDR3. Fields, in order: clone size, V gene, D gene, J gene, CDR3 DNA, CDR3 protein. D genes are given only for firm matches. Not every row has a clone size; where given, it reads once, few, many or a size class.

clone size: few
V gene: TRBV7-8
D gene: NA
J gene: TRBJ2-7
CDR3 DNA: TGTGCCAGCAGCTTAAAGAGGTCGGGGGCAGGGGGTGAGCAGTACTTC
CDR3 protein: CASSLKRSGAGGEQYF

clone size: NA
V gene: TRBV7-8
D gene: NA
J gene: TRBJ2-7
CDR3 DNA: TGTGCCAGCAGCCTACCTCGGGGCTCAGCCTACGAGCAGTACTTC
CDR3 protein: CASSLPRGSAYEQYF

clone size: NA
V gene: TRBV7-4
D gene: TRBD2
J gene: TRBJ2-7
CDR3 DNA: TGTGCCAGCAGCCAAGCATCGCTAGCGGGATCCTACGAGCAGTACTTC
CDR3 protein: CASSQASLAGSYEQYF

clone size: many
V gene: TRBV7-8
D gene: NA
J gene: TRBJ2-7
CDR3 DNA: TGTGCCAGCAGCTTAGCAGGGCTCGAGCAGTACTTC
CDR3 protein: CASSLAGLEQYF

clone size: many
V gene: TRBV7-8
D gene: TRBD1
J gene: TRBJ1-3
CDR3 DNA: TGTGCCAGCAGCTTAGTGGACAGGTTCTCTGGAAACACCATATATTTT
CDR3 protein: CASSLVDRFSGNTIYF

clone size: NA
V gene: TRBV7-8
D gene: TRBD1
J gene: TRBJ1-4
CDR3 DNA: TGTGCCAGCAGCTTAAGGGGACAGAGAGAAAAACTGTTTTTT
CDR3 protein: CASSLRGQREKLFF

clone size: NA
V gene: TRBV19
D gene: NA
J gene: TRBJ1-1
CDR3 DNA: TGTGCCAGCTCTGTTACAGGTCTATCCATCCATAACACTGAAGCTTTCTTT
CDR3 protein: CASSVTGLSIHNTEAFF

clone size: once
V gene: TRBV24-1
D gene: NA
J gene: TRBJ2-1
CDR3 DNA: TGTGCCACCAGTGCCCTGGGGAATGAGCAGTTCTTC
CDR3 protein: CATSALGNEQFF

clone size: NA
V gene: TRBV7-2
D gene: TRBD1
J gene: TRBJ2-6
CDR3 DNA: TGTGCCAGCAGCTGGACCGGGACAGGGGCCTACGTCCTGACTTTC
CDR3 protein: CASSWTGTGAYVLTF

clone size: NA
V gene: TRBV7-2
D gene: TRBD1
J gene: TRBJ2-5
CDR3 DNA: TGTGCCAGCAGCACACGACAGGGGGCGGAGACCCAGTACTTC
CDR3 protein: CASSTRQGAETQYF